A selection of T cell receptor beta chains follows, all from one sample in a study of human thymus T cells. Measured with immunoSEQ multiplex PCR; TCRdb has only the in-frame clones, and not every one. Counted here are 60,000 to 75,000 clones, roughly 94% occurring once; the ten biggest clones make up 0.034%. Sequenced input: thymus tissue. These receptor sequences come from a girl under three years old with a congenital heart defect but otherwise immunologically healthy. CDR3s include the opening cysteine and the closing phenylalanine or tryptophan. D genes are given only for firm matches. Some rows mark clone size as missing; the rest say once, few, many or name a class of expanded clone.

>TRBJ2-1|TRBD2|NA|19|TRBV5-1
CASSPGDHRRLAGNNEQFF
TGCGCCAGCAGCCCCGGAGACCACCGTCGACTAGCGGGCAACAATGAGCAGTTCTTC
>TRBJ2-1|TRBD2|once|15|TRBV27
CASTQGGGGYNEQFF
TGTGCCAGCACCCAAGGCGGGGGGGGCTACAATGAGCAGTTCTTC
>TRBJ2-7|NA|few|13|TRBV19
CASSPGRTYEQYF
TGTGCCAGTAGCCCGGGACGGACCTACGAGCAGTACTTC
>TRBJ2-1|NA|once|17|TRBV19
CARLLARRRYSYNEQFF
TGTGCCAGGTTACTAGCCCGACGCAGGTACTCCTACAATGAGCAGTTCTTC
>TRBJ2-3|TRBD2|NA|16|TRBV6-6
CATLPGLAEGVDTQYF
TGTGCCACCCTTCCGGGACTAGCGGAGGGGGTAGATACGCAGTATTTT
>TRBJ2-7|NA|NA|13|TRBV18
CASSAGTTYEQYF
TGTGCCAGCTCGGCCGGGACGACCTACGAGCAGTACTTC
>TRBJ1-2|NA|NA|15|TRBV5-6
CASSLGDGAGYGYTF
TGTGCCAGCAGCTTGGGAGATGGGGCAGGATATGGCTACACCTTC
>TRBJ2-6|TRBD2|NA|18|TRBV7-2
CASSLGREGRAGANVLTF
TGTGCCAGCAGCTTAGGGCGGGAGGGTCGCGCTGGGGCCAACGTCCTGACTTTC
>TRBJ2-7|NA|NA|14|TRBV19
CASSIDRLRCEQYF
TGTGCCAGTAGTATAGATAGGTTGCGTTGCGAGCAGTACTTC
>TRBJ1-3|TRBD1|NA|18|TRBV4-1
CASSHPKGRQGLIPSIYF
TGCGCCAGCAGCCATCCTAAAGGTCGACAGGGCCTAATCCCCTCAATATATTTT
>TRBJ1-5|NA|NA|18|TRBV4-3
CASSQDWAGQNSNQPQHF
TGCGCCAGCAGCCAAGATTGGGCGGGGCAGAATAGCAATCAGCCCCAGCATTTT
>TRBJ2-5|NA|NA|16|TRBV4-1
CASSQGGRVDQETQYF
TGCGCCAGCAGCCAAGGTGGCAGGGTAGACCAAGAGACCCAGTACTTC
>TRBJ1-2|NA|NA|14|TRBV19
CASSIDGENYGYTF
TGTGCCAGTAGTATAGATGGGGAGAACTATGGCTACACCTTC
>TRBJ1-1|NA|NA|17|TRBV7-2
CASSLKSGGEILTEAFF
TGTGCCAGCAGCTTAAAATCGGGCGGGGAAATCCTCACTGAAGCTTTCTTT
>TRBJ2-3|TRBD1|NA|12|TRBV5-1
CASSSNRGLQYF
TGCGCCAGCAGTTCGAACAGGGGGCTACAGTATTTT
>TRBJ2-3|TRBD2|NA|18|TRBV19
CASTAPKASGRAGDTQYF
TGTGCCAGTACCGCCCCGAAGGCTAGCGGGAGGGCAGGGGATACGCAGTATTTT
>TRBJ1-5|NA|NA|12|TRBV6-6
CASNNREQPQHF
TGTGCCAGCAACAACAGAGAACAGCCCCAGCATTTT
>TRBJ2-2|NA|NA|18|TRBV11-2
CASSLDGPRAPNTGELFF
TGTGCCAGCAGCTTAGATGGGCCTCGAGCCCCGAACACCGGGGAGCTGTTTTTT
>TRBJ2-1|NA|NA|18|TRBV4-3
CASSQEGGRRTPYNEQFF
TGCGCCAGCAGCCAAGAGGGGGGAAGGCGGACGCCCTACAATGAGCAGTTCTTC
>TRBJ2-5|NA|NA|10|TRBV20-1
CSARRETQYF
TGCAGTGCTAGAAGAGAGACCCAGTACTTC
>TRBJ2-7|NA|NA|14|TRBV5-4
CASSLGSEPRAQYF
TGTGCCAGCAGCTTGGGGTCAGAGCCCAGGGCGCAGTACTTC
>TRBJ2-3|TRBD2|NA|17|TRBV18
CASSPVTSGRILDTQYF
TGTGCCAGCTCACCAGTTACTAGCGGGAGGATTTTGGATACGCAGTATTTT
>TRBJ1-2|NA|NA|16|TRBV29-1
CSVEDKARGKNYGYTF
TGCAGCGTTGAAGATAAAGCCAGGGGCAAAAACTATGGCTACACCTTC
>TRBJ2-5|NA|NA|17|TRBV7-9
CASKLCPPGAYQETQYF
TGTGCCAGCAAACTATGCCCCCCAGGAGCCTATCAAGAGACCCAGTACTTC
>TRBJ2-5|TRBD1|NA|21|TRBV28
CASRPSVRDRGPRTDQETQYF
TGTGCCAGCAGACCCTCAGTCCGGGACAGGGGGCCTAGGACCGACCAAGAGACCCAGTACTTC
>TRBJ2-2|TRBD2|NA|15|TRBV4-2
CASSQLGLAGGELFF
TGTGCCAGCAGCCAACTAGGACTAGCAGGAGGGGAGCTGTTTTTT
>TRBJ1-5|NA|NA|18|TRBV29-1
CSVVVPGNNPHSNQPQHF
TGCAGCGTTGTAGTGCCGGGGAATAACCCTCATAGCAATCAGCCCCAGCATTTT
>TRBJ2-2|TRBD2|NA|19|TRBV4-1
CASSHSNRSGTSGPGELFF
TGCGCCAGCAGCCACTCAAACCGGTCCGGGACTAGCGGGCCCGGGGAGCTGTTTTTT
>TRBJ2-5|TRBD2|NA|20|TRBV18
CASSPRISGLAGGQVTTQYF
TGTGCCAGCTCACCTCGGATCTCTGGACTAGCGGGAGGGCAGGTGACGACCCAGTACTTC
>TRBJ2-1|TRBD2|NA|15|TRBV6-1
CASSATSGHYNEQFF
TGTGCCAGCAGTGCTACTAGCGGGCACTACAATGAGCAGTTCTTC
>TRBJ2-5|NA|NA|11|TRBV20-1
CSANGEETQYF
TGCAGTGCTAATGGGGAAGAGACCCAGTACTTC
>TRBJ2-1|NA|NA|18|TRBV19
CASSIPSENPQAYNEQFF
TGTGCCAGTAGTATTCCGAGCGAGAATCCCCAGGCGTACAATGAGCAGTTCTTC
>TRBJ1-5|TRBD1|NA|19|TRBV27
CASSETRTGTFYSNQPQHF
TGTGCCAGCAGCGAGACCAGGACAGGGACCTTTTATAGCAATCAGCCCCAGCATTTT
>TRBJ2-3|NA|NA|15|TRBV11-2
CASSTRDRFTDTQYF
TGTGCCAGCAGCACCAGGGACCGTTTCACAGATACGCAGTATTTT
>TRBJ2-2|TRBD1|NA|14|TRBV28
CASKRQGRTGELFF
TGTGCCAGCAAGAGACAGGGACGCACCGGGGAGCTGTTTTTT
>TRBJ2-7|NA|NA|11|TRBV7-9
CASRGRNEQYF
TGTGCCAGCAGGGGACGCAACGAGCAGTACTTC
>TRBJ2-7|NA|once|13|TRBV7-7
CASSLTGDHEQYF
TGTGCTAGCAGCTTAACAGGTGACCACGAGCAGTACTTC
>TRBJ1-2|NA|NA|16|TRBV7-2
CASSLEGGHQEEGYTF
TGTGCCAGCAGCTTAGAGGGAGGGCACCAAGAGGAGGGCTACACCTTC
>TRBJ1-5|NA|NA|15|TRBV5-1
CASSPRGAGNQPQHF
TGCGCCAGCAGCCCGAGGGGAGCTGGCAATCAGCCCCAGCATTTT
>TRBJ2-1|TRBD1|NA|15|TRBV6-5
CASSYRDRDYNEQFF
TGTGCCAGCAGTTACAGGGACAGGGACTACAATGAGCAGTTCTTC
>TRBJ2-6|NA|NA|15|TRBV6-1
CASSKGSSGANVLTF
TGTGCCAGCAGCAAGGGGAGCTCTGGGGCCAACGTCCTGACTTTC
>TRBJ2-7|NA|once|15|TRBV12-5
CASGLGTGPSYEQYF
TGTGCTAGTGGTTTGGGCACCGGGCCCTCCTACGAGCAGTACTTC
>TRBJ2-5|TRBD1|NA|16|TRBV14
CASSLIGDRSQETQYF
TGTGCCAGCAGCCTTATCGGGGACAGATCCCAAGAGACCCAGTACTTC
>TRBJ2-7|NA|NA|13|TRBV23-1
CASSQWLSYEQYF
TGCGCCAGCAGTCAATGGCTAAGCTACGAGCAGTACTTC
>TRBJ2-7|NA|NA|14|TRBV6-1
CASSVRAISYEQYF
TGTGCCAGCAGTGTTCGGGCCATATCCTACGAGCAGTACTTC
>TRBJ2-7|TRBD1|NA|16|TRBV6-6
CASSYGRTGGPYEQYF
TGTGCCAGCAGTTACGGTCGGACAGGGGGTCCCTACGAGCAGTACTTC
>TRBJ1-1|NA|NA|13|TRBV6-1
CASSGFPNTEAFF
TGTGCCAGTTCAGGGTTCCCGAACACTGAAGCTTTCTTT
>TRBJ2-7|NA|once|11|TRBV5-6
CASNSLGEQYF
TGTGCCAGCAACTCCCTGGGGGAGCAGTACTTC
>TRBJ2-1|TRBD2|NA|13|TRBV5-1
CASRGLAGDEQFF
TGCGCCAGCAGGGGACTAGCGGGAGATGAGCAGTTCTTC
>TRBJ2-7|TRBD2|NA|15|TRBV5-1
CASSWTSGAHYEQYF
TGCGCCAGCAGCTGGACTAGCGGGGCCCACTACGAGCAGTACTTC
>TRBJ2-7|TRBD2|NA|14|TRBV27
CASREAGGHYEQYF
TGTGCCAGCAGAGAGGCGGGAGGGCACTACGAGCAGTACTTC
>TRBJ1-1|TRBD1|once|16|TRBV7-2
CASSERQGATNTEAFF
TGTGCCAGCAGCGAGAGACAGGGGGCGACGAACACTGAAGCTTTCTTT
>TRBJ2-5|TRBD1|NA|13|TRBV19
CASRDRGIGTQYF
TGTGCCAGTCGAGACAGGGGGATTGGGACCCAGTACTTC
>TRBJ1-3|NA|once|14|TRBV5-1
CASSRDPGGNTIYF
TGCGCCAGCAGCCGTGATCCTGGGGGAAACACCATATATTTT
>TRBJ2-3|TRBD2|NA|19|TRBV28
CASSFALAEGAPPLDTQYF
TGTGCCAGCAGTTTTGCCCTAGCGGAAGGAGCCCCTCCACTAGATACGCAGTATTTT
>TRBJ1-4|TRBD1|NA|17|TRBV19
CASSIRDRTIRDEKLFF
TGTGCCAGTAGTATTCGGGACAGGACTATTCGGGATGAAAAACTGTTTTTT